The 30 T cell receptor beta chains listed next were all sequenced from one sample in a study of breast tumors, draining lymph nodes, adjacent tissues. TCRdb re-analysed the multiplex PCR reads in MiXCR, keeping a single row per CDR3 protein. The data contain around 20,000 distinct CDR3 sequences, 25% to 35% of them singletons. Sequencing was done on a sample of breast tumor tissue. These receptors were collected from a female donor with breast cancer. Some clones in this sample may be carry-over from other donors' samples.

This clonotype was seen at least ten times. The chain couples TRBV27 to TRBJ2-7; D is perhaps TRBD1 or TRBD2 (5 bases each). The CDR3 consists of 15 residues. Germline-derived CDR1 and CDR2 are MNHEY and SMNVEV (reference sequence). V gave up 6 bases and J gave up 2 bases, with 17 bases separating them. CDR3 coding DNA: TGTGCCAGCAGCCGCTCCGCCGGGGCCACCTACGAGCAGTACTTC. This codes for CASSRSAGATYEQYF.

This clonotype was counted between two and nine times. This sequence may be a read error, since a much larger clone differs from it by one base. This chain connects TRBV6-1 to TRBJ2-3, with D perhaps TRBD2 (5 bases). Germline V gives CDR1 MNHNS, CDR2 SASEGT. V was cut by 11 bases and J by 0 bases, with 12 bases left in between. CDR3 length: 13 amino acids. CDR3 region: CAGGGTSTDTQYF. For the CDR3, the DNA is TGTGCCGGCGGAGGAACTAGCACAGATACGCAGTATTTT.

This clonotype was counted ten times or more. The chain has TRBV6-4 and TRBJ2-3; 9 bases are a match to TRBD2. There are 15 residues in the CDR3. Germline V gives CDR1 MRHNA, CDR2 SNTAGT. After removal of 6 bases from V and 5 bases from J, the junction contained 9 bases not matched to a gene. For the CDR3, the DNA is TGTGCCAGCAGCCCGACTAGCGGAGGGGGAGATACGCAGTATTTT. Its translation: CASSPTSGGGDTQYF.

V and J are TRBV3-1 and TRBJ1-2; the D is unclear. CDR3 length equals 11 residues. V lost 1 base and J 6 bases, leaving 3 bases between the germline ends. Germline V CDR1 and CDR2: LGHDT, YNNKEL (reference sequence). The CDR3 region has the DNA TGTGCCAGCAGCCAAGGGGATGGCTACACCTTC. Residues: CASSQGDGYTF.

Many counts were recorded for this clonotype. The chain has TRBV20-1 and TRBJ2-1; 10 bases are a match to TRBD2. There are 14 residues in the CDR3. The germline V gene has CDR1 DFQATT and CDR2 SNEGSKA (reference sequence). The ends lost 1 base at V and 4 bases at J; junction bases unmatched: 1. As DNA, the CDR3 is TGCAGTGCTAGAGGGACTAGCGGATACAATGAGCAGTTCTTC. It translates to CSARGTSGYNEQFF.

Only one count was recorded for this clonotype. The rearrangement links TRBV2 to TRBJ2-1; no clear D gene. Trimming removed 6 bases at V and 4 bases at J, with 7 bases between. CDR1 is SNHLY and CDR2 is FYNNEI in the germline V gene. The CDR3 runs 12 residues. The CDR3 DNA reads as TGTGCCAGCAGGATCTCGTACAATGAGCAGTTCTTC. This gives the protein CASRISYNEQFF.

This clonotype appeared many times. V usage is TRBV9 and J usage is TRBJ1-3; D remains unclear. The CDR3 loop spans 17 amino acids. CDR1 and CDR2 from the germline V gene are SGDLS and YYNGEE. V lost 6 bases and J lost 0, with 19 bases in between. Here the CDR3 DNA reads TGTGCCAGCACCCCCCCCGGGCCTGTTAGCTCTGGAAACACCATATATTTT. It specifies CASTPPGPVSSGNTIYF.

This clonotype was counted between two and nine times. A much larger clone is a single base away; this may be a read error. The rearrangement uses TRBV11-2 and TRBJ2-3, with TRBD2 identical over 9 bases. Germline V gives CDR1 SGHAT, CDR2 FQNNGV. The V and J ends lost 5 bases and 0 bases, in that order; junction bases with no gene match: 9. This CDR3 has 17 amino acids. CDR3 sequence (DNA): TGTGCCAGCAGCCCATGCGTAACTAGCGGGAGCACAGATACGCAGTATTTT. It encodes CASSPCVTSGSTDTQYF.

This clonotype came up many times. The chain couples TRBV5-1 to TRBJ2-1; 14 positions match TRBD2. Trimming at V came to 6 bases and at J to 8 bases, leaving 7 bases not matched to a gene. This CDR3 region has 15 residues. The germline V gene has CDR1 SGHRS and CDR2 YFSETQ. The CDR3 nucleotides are TGCGCCAGCAACCGACTAGCGGGAGGGGAGGATGAGCAGTTCTTC. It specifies CASNRLAGGEDEQFF.

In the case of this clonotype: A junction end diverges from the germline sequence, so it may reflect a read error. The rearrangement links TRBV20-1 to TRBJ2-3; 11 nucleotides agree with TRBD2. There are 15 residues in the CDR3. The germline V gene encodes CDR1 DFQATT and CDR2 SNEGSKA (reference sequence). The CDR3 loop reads CSAGDRLAGTDTQCF. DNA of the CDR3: TGCAGTGCTGGCGATCGACTAGCGGGGACAGATACGCAGTGTTTT.

CDR3 amino acids: CASSVDGGRETQYF. CDR3 in DNA: TGTGCCAGCAGCGTAGATGGGGGACGAGAGACCCAGTACTTC. The chain carries TRBV9 and TRBJ2-5; D may be TRBD1 or TRBD2 (5 bases each). The length of the CDR3 is 14 residues. Germline V gives CDR1 SGDLS, CDR2 YYNGEE. With 0 bases removed from V and 4 bases from J, the gap between germline ends came to 10 bases.

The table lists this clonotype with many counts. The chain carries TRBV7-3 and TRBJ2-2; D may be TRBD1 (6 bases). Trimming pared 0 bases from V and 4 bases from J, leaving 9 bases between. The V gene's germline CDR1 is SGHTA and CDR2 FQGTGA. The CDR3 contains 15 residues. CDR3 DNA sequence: TGTGCCAGCAGCTTAACGACAGGAGCCACCGGGGAGCTGTTTTTT. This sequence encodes CASSLTTGATGELFF.

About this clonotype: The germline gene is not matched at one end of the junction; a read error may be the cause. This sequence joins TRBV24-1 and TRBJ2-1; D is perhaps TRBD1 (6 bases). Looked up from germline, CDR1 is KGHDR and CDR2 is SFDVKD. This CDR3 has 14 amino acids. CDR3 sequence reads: CAASDLAGANEQFF. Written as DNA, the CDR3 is TGTGCCGCCAGTGATTTAGCAGGGGCGAATGAGCAGTTCTTC.

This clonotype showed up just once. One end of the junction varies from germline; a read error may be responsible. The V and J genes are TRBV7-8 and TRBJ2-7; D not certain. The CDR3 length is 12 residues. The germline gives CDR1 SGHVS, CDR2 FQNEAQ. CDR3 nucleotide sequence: TGTGCCAGCAGCTTAGTAAACCACGAGCGGTACTTC. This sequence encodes CASSLVNHERYF.

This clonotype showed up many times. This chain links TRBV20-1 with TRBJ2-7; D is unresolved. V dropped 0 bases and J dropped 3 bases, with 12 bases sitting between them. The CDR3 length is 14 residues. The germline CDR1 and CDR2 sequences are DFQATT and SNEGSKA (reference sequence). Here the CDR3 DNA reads TGCAGTGCTAGAGATCAACGATACAGCTACGAGCAGTACTTC. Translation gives CSARDQRYSYEQYF.

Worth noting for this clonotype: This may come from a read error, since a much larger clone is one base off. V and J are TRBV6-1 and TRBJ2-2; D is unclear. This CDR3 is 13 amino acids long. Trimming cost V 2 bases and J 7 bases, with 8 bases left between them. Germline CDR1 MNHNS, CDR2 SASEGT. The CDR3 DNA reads TGTGCCAGCAGTGAACTTGGCAACGGGGAGCTGTTTTTT. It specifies CASSELGNGELFF.

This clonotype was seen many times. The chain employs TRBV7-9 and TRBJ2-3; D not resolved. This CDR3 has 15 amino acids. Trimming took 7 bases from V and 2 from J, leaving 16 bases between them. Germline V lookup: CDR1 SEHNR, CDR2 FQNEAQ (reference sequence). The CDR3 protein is CASTQKRLDTDTQYF. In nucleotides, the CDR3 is TGTGCCAGCACCCAAAAGAGACTCGACACAGATACGCAGTATTTT.

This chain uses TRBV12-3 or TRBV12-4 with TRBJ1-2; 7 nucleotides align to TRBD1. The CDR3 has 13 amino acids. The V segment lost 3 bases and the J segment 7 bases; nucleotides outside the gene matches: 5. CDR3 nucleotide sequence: TGTGCCAGCAGTTTGGTTACAGGGGCTGGCTACACCTTC. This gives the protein CASSLVTGAGYTF.

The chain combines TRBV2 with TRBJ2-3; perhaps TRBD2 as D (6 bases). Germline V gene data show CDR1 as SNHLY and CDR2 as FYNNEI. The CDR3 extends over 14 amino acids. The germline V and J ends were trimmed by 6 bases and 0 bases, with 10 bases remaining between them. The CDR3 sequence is CASRRDSSTDTQYF. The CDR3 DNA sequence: TGTGCCAGCAGGAGGGACTCGAGCACAGATACGCAGTATTTT. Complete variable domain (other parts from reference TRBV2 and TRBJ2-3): EPEVTQTPSHQVTQMGQEVILRCVPISNHLYFYWYRQILGQKVEFLVSFYNNEISEKSEIFDDQFSVERPDGSNFTLKIRSTKLEDSAMYFCASRRDSSTDTQYFGPGTRLTVL.

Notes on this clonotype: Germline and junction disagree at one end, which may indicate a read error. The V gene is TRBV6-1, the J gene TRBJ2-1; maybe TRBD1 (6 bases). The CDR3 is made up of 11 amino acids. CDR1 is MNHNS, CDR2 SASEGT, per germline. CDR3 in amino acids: CASRTEVEQLF. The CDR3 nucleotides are TGTGCCAGTAGGACAGAGGTGGAGCAGCTCTTC.

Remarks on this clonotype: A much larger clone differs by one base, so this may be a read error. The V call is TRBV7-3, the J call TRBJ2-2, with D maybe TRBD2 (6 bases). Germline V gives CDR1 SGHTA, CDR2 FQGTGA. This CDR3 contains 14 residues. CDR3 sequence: CANSRDSFTRELFF. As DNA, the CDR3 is TGTGCCAACAGCCGGGACTCCTTCACCAGGGAGCTGTTTTTT.

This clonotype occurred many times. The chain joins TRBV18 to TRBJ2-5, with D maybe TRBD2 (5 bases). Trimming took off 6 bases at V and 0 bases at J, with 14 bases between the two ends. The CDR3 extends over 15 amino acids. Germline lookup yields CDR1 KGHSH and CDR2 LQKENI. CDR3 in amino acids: CASSRPGLNQETQYF. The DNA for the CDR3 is TGTGCCAGCTCTCGTCCCGGACTGAACCAAGAGACCCAGTACTTC.

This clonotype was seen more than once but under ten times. Here the CDR3 DNA reads TGTGCCAGCAGTCGAAGGGACCGGTCTGGGCCCCAGCATTTT. This encodes CASSRRDRSGPQHF. The chain uses TRBV28 and TRBJ1-5; D perhaps matches TRBD1 (5 bases). The germline CDR1 and CDR2 sequences are MDHEN and SYDVKM. With 5 bases removed from V and 9 bases from J, the gap between germline ends came to 17 bases. CDR3 length: 14 amino acids.

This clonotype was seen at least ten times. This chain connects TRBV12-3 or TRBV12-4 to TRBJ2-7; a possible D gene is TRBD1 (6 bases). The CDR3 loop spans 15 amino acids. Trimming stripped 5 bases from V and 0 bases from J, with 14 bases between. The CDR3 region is CASSEHLGASYEQYF. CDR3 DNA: TGTGCCAGCAGTGAACACCTGGGGGCCTCCTACGAGCAGTACTTC.

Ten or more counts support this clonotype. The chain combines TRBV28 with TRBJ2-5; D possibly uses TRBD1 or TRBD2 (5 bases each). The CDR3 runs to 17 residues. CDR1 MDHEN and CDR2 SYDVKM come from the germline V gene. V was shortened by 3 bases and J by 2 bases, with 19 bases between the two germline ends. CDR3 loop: CASSLLGQTSFQETQYF. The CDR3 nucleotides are TGTGCCAGCAGTTTGTTAGGACAAACTAGTTTTCAAGAGACCCAGTACTTC.

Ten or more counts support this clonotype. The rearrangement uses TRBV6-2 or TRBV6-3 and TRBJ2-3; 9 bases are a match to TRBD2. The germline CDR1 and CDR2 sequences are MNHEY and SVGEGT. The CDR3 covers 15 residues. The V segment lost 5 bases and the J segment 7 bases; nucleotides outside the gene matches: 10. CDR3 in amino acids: CASSQSGGSGNTQYF. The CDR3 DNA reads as TGTGCCAGCAGTCAAAGCGGGGGGAGCGGGAATACGCAGTATTTT.

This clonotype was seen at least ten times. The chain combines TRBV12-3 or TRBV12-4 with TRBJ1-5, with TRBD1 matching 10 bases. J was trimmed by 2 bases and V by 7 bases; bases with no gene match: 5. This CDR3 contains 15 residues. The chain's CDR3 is CASTWTGGRNQPQHF. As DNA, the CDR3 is TGTGCCAGCACCTGGACAGGGGGGCGCAATCAGCCCCAGCATTTT.

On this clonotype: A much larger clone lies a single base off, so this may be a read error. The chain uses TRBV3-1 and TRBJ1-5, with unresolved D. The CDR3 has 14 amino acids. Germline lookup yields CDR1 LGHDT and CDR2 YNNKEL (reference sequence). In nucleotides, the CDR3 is TGTGCCAGCAGCCAAGTAGGCAGCAATCAGTCCCAGCATTTT. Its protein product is CASSQVGSNQSQHF. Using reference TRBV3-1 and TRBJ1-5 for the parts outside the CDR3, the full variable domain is DTAVSQTPKYLVTQMGNDKSIKCEQNLGHDTMYWYKQDSKKFLKIMFSYNNKELIINETVPNRFSPKSPDKAHLNLHINSLELGDSAVYFCASSQVGSNQSQHFGDGTRLSIL.

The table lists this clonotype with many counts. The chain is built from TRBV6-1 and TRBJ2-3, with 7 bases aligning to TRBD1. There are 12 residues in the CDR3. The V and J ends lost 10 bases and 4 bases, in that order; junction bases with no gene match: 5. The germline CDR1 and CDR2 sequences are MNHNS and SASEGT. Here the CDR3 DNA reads TGTGCCATCAGGCAGGGGGCAGATACGCAGTATTTT. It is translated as CAIRQGADTQYF.

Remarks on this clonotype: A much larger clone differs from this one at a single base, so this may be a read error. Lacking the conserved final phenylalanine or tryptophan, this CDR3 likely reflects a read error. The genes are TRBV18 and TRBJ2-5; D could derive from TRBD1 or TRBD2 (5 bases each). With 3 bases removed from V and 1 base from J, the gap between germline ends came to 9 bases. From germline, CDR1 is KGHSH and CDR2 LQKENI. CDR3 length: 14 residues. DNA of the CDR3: TGTGCCAGCTCACCCTTTGGGGGCCAAGAGACCCAGTACTCC. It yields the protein CASSPFGGQETQYS.